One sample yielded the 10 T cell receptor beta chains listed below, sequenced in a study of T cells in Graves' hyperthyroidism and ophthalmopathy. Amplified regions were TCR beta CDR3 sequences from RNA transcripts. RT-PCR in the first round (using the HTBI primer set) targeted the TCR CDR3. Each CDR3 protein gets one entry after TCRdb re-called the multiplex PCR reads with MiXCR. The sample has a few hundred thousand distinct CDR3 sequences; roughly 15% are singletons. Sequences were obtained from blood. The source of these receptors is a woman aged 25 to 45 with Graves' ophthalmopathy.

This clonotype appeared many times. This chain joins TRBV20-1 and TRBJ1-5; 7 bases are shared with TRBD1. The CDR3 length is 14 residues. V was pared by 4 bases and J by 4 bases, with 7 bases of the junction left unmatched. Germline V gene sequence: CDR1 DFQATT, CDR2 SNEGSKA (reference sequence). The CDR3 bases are TGCAGTGCTATTAAGGGACAGCTTAATCAGCCCCAGCATTTT. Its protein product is CSAIKGQLNQPQHF.

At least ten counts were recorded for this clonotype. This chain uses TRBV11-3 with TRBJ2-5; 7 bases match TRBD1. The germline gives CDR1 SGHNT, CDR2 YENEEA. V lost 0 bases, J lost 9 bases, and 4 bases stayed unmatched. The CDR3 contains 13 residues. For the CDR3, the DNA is TGTGCCAGCAGCTTAGATTACCAGGGGGCCCAGTACTTC. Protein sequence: CASSLDYQGAQYF. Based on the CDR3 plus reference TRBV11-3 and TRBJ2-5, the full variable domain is EAGVVQSPRYKIIEKKQPVAFWCNPISGHNTLYWYLQNLGQGPELLIRYENEEAVDDSQLPKDRFSAERLKGVDSTLKIQPAELGDSAVYLCASSLDYQGAQYFGPGTRLLVL.

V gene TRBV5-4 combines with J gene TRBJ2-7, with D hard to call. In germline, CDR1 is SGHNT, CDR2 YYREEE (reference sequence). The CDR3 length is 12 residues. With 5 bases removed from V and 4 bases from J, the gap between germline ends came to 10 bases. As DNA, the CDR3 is TGTGCCAGCAGATCGGACGGGTACGAGCAGTACTTC. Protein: CASRSDGYEQYF.

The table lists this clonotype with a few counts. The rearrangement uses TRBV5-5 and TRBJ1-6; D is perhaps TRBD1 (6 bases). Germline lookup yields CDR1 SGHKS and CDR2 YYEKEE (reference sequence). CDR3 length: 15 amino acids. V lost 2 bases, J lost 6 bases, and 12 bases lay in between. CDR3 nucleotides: TGTGCCAGCAGCTTTGACGGGGGCGGTAATTCACCCCTCCACTTT. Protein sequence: CASSFDGGGNSPLHF.

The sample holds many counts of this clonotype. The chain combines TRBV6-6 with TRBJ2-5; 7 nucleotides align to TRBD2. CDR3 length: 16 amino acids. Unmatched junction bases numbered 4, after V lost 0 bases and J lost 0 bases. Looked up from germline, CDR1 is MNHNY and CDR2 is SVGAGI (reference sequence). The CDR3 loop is CASSYSGLADQETQYF. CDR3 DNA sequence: TGTGCCAGCAGTTACTCCGGCCTAGCGGACCAAGAGACCCAGTACTTC.

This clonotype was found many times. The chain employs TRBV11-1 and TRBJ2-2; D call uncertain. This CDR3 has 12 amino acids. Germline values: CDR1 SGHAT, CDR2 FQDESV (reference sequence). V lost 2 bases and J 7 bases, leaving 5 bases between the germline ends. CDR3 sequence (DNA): TGTGCCAGCAGCTTAACCCGCGGGGAGCTGTTTTTT. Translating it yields CASSLTRGELFF.

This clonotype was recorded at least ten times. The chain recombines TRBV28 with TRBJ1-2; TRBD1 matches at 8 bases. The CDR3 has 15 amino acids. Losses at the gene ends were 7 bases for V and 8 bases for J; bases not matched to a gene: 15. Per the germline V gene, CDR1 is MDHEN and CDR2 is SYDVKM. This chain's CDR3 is CASTKPLQGARGYTF. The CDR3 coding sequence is TGTGCCAGCACAAAACCTCTCCAGGGGGCGCGCGGCTACACCTTC.

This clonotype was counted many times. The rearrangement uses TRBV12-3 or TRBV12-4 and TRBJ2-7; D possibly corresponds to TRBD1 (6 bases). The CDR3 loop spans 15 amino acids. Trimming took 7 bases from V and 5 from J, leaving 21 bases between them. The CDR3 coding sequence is TGTGCCAGCAAATCCGACAGGTCTCTTCGGGACGAGCAGTACTTC. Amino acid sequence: CASKSDRSLRDEQYF.

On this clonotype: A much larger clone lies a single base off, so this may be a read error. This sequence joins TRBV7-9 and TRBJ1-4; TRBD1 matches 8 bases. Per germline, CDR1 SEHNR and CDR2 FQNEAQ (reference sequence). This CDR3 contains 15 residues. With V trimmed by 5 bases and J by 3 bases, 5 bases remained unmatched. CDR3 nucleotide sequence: TGTGCCAGCAGCGTGAGGGACAGGTCTAATGAAAAACTGTTTTTT. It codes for CASSVRDRSNEKLFF.

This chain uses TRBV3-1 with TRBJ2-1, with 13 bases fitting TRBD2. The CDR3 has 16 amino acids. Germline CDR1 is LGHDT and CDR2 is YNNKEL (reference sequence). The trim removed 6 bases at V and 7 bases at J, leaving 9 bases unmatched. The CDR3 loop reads CASSRGTSGVRNEQFF. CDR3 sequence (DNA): TGTGCCAGCAGTCGGGGGACTAGCGGGGTCCGAAATGAGCAGTTCTTC.